Listed below are T cell receptor beta chains from one sample, sequenced in a study of blood T cells in healthy people across ages. TCRdb called the 5' RACE reads again in MiXCR, with one record for every CDR3 protein. In the table there are some 920,000 distinct CDR3 sequences, about 53% of which are singletons. Sequencing was done on a sample of blood. These receptors originate from an older woman in good health. Both conserved end residues are part of each CDR3. The D gene is left open where the match is weak. Clone size, where shown, is once, few, many, or a class for clones that have expanded.

clone_size,v_call,j_call,d_call,cdr3_aa,cdr3_nt
-,TRBV28,TRBJ1-2,-,CASSSPGGANYGYTF,TGTGCCAGCAGTTCCCCGGGAGGCGCTAACTATGGCTACACCTTC
-,TRBV7-9,TRBJ2-2,-,CASSLRSSANTGELFF,TGTGCCAGCAGCTTAAGGTCATCCGCGAACACCGGGGAGCTGTTTTTT
-,TRBV4-1,TRBJ2-3,-,CASSQAISSTDTQYF,TGCGCCAGCAGCCAAGCAATTTCAAGCACAGATACGCAGTATTTT
-,TRBV20-1,TRBJ2-5,TRBD2,CSARPGTSGHNEQYF,TGCAGTGCTAGACCCGGGACTAGCGGCCACAATGAGCAGTACTTC
-,TRBV10-2,TRBJ2-1,TRBD2,CASSVAGAHNEQFF,TGCGCCAGCAGTGTAGCGGGAGCGCACAATGAGCAGTTCTTC
-,TRBV6-6,TRBJ2-7,-,CASTQDTPYEQYF,TGTGCCAGCACTCAGGACACTCCCTACGAGCAGTACTTC
-,TRBV4-2,TRBJ2-7,-,CASSQGVDSSYEQYF,TGTGCCAGCAGCCAAGGGGTGGACTCATCCTACGAGCAGTACTTC
-,TRBV16,TRBJ1-4,-,CASSQLQGAVEKLFF,TGTGCCAGCAGCCAATTGCAGGGCGCGGTTGAAAAACTGTTTTTT
-,TRBV3-1,TRBJ1-2,TRBD1,CASSPQGQGYGYTF,TGCGCCAGCAGCCCCCAGGGACAGGGATATGGCTACACCTTC
-,TRBV5-1,TRBJ2-2,TRBD2,CASSVRTSANTGELFF,TGCGCCAGCAGCGTGAGGACTAGCGCGAACACCGGGGAGCTGTTTTTT
-,TRBV12-3/TRBV12-4,TRBJ2-1,TRBD1,CASRGQGYYNGQFF,TGTGCCAGCAGGGGACAGGGGTACTACAATGGGCAGTTCTTC
few,TRBV28,TRBJ2-2,-,CASSLRGRRELFF,TGTGCCAGCAGTTTACGGGGACGAAGGGAGCTGTTTTTT
-,TRBV2,TRBJ1-6,-,CASSEMGGSPLHF,TGTGCCAGCAGTGAGATGGGGGGGTCACCCCTCCACTTT
-,TRBV4-2,TRBJ1-2,-,CASSQGSGRRDGYTF,TGTGCCAGCAGCCAAGGGTCGGGGAGAAGAGATGGCTACACCTTC
-,TRBV5-1,TRBJ2-7,-,CASSLGGSGISEQYF,TGCGCCAGCAGCTTAGGTGGGAGCGGTATATCGGAGCAGTACTTC
-,TRBV6-5,TRBJ2-5,-,CASRRPVSETQYF,TGTGCCAGCCGACGCCCGGTTTCGGAGACCCAGTACTTC
few,TRBV9,TRBJ1-6,-,CASSVGAGGGSPLHF,TGTGCCAGCAGCGTAGGCGCAGGCGGGGGTTCACCCCTCCACTTT
few,TRBV27,TRBJ2-7,-,CASSLGQFSYEQYF,TGTGCCAGCAGTTTGGGGCAGTTCTCCTACGAGCAGTACTTC
-,TRBV6-1,TRBJ2-7,TRBD2,CASSEAGGPPYEQYF,TGTGCCAGCAGTGAAGCGGGAGGGCCGCCCTACGAGCAGTACTTC
-,TRBV6-6,TRBJ2-5,TRBD1,CASSSPPGDRNQETQYF,TGTGCCAGCAGTTCCCCTCCCGGGGACAGAAACCAAGAGACCCAGTACTTC
-,TRBV7-2,TRBJ2-7,-,CASSLVSVLTEQYF,TGTGCCAGCAGCTTAGTATCGGTGCTCACCGAGCAGTACTTC
-,TRBV7-2,TRBJ2-7,TRBD1,CASSTDRGYNEQYF,TGTGCCAGCAGCACGGACAGGGGTTACAATGAGCAGTACTTC
once,TRBV27,TRBJ2-3,-,CASRRGGVSTDTQYF,TGTGCCAGCCGGAGAGGGGGGGTGAGCACAGATACGCAGTATTTT
-,TRBV10-3,TRBJ1-1,-,CAISEVLGLTEAFF,TGTGCCATCAGTGAAGTCCTAGGGCTCACTGAAGCTTTCTTT
few,TRBV24-1,TRBJ2-7,-,CATRQRDGEQYF,TGTGCCACCAGGCAGAGGGACGGAGAGCAGTACTTC
-,TRBV7-6,TRBJ1-1,TRBD1,CASRPDRGLTEAFF,TGTGCCAGCAGACCAGACAGGGGATTGACTGAAGCTTTCTTT
-,TRBV11-2,TRBJ1-1,TRBD1,CASSARGYRGLDTEAFF,TGTGCCAGCAGCGCCAGGGGGTACAGGGGGCTGGACACTGAAGCTTTCTTT
many,TRBV29-1,TRBJ2-3,-,CSAGKGTDFTDTQYF,TGCAGCGCCGGCAAAGGAACCGACTTCACAGATACGCAGTATTTT
few,TRBV5-8,TRBJ2-3,-,CASSFGHYTDTQYF,TGTGCCAGCAGCTTCGGACACTACACAGATACGCAGTATTTT
-,TRBV5-1,TRBJ2-5,-,CPSSFLGSQAGRETQYF,TGCCCCAGCAGCTTTTTGGGAAGTCAGGCGGGACGAGAGACCCAGTACTTC
-,TRBV20-1,TRBJ2-7,TRBD1,CSATSGTGIDEQYF,TGCAGTGCTACCTCCGGGACAGGGATAGACGAGCAGTACTTC
few,TRBV15,TRBJ2-1,TRBD2,CATSPTRGGWNEQFF,TGTGCCACCAGCCCCACGCGGGGGGGGTGGAATGAGCAGTTCTTC
-,TRBV9,TRBJ2-5,TRBD1,CASSVGGTGERVQYF,TGTGCCAGCAGCGTAGGGGGGACAGGAGAACGGGTGCAGTACTTC
-,TRBV7-6,TRBJ2-1,-,CASSLVASSSYNEQFF,TGTGCCAGCAGCTTAGTTGCGTCCAGCTCCTACAATGAGCAGTTCTTC
-,TRBV7-2,TRBJ1-5,-,CASSLGVPSNQPQHF,TGTGCCAGCAGCTTAGGAGTTCCGAGCAATCAGCCCCAGCATTTT
-,TRBV4-1,TRBJ2-5,-,CASSLQGQRHIQYF,TGCGCCAGCAGCCTCCAAGGACAGCGACACATACAGTACTTC
once,TRBV7-2,TRBJ2-1,-,CASSLGGRPSYNEQFF,TGTGCCAGCAGCTTAGGAGGGAGGCCCTCCTACAATGAGCAGTTCTTC
few,TRBV21-1,TRBJ2-3,-,CASSKTTSGSTDTQYF,TGTGCCAGCAGCAAGACCACTAGCGGGAGCACAGATACGCAGTATTTT
few,TRBV28,TRBJ2-7,-,CASSPRLAYEQYF,TGTGCCAGCAGCCCCCGGCTAGCGTACGAGCAGTACTTC
few,TRBV6-6,TRBJ2-7,TRBD1,CATGQGLYEQYF,TGTGCCACTGGACAGGGTCTCTACGAGCAGTACTTC
-,TRBV12-3/TRBV12-4,TRBJ2-7,TRBD1,CASTPGTGYEQYF,TGTGCCAGCACCCCCGGGACAGGATACGAGCAGTACTTC
-,TRBV20-1,TRBJ2-6,-,CSAPTPGANVLTF,TGCAGTGCCCCTACTCCTGGGGCCAACGTCCTGACTTTC
-,TRBV7-7,TRBJ1-2,-,CASSARERNYGYTF,TGTGCCAGCAGCGCCAGGGAACGTAATTATGGCTACACCTTC
-,TRBV15,TRBJ2-1,TRBD2,CATSRAISGGEQFF,TGTGCCACCAGCAGGGCAATTAGCGGGGGAGAGCAGTTCTTC
-,TRBV20-1,TRBJ2-2,-,CSAPGTGYTGELFF,TGCAGTGCCCCCGGAACAGGGTACACCGGGGAGCTGTTTTTT